The 8 T cell receptor beta chains listed next were all sequenced from one sample in a study of blood T cell repertoires in COVID-19. Using immunoSEQ multiplex PCR, the repertoire was profiled, and TCRdb retains in-frame clones only, with some absent. The sample yields 300,000 to 350,000 clones, approximately 83% seen once. Sequenced sample: PBMCs or T cells enriched from blood (not recorded which). The receptors were gathered from a woman in her forties with acute COVID-19.

As DNA, the CDR3 is TGTGCCAGCAGTTACTCCTTGCAGGGGTTCTACGAGCAGTACTTC. Translation gives CASSYSLQGFYEQYF. This chain connects TRBV6-5 to TRBJ2-7; D possibly corresponds to TRBD1 (6 bases). Trimming removed 0 bases at V and 3 bases at J, with 12 bases between. The CDR3 consists of 15 residues. Germline CDR1 and CDR2: MNHEY and SVGAGI.

CDR3 residues: CASSYSTARPYEQYF. For the CDR3, the DNA is TGTGCCAGCAGTTACTCTACAGCAAGACCCTACGAGCAGTACTTC. The chain joins TRBV6-2 or TRBV6-3 to TRBJ2-7; D gene uncertain. This CDR3 spans 15 amino acids. Germline lookup yields CDR1 MNHEY and CDR2 SVGEGT. Trimming stripped 0 bases from V and 2 bases from J, with 11 bases between.

This clone was counted a single time. The chain couples TRBV9 to TRBJ1-4; no clear D gene. Trimming left V 0 bases short and J 2 bases short, with 5 bases between. Germline V gene lookup returns CDR1 SGDLS and CDR2 YYNGEE. This CDR3 contains 14 residues. The CDR3 nucleotides are TGTGCCAGCAGCGTAGTGAGGACTAATGAAAAACTGTTTTTT. Its protein is CASSVVRTNEKLFF. The full variable domain, with the rest looked up from reference TRBV9 and TRBJ1-4, is DSGVTQTPKHLITATGQRVTLRCSPRSGDLSVYWYQQSLDQGLQFLIQYYNGEERAKGNILERFSAQQFPDLHSELNLSSLELGDSALYFCASSVVRTNEKLFFGSGTQLSVL.

The rearrangement links TRBV18 to TRBJ2-2; 7 bases are a match to TRBD1. Looked up from germline, CDR1 is KGHSH and CDR2 is LQKENI. The junction had 16 bases not matched to a gene; V was cut back by 4 bases and J by 8 bases. The CDR3 runs 17 residues. CDR3 residues: CASSLTRDSAFFGELFF. Here the CDR3 DNA reads TGTGCCAGCTCACTAACGAGGGACAGCGCCTTCTTTGGGGAGCTGTTTTTT.

The rearrangement joins TRBV29-1 to TRBJ2-7, with 10 bases that match TRBD1. V shed 6 bases and J 1 base; nucleotides not matched to a gene: 3. The CDR3 is 13 amino acids. CDR1 SQVTM and CDR2 ANQGSEA come from the germline V gene. The DNA of the CDR3 is TGCAGCGTGGGGACAGGGGAGTCCTACGAGCAGTACTTC. It yields the protein CSVGTGESYEQYF.

This chain connects TRBV7-9 to TRBJ2-2; 10 bases are a match to TRBD2. Trimming at V came to 2 bases and at J to 0 bases, leaving 3 bases not matched to a gene. Germline CDR1 SEHNR, CDR2 FQNEAQ (reference sequence). This CDR3 is 17 amino acids long. Here the CDR3 reads CASSLRGLATNTGELFF. DNA of the CDR3: TGTGCCAGCAGCTTAAGGGGACTAGCGACGAACACCGGGGAGCTGTTTTTT.

A remark on this clone: The sample holds other DNA sequences that translate to the same CDR3. The rearrangement links TRBV5-1 to TRBJ1-4; 9 bases map to TRBD1. Trimming took 1 base from V and 5 from J; bases not matched to a gene: 3. The CDR3 contains 15 residues. From germline, CDR1 is SGHRS and CDR2 YFSETQ. CDR3 DNA sequence: TGCGCCAGCAGCTTGTTGGGACAGGGCAATGAAAAACTGTTTTTT. Translated, it gives CASSLLGQGNEKLFF.

The J gene is TRBJ2-3, the V gene TRBV7-9; 10 bases align to TRBD2. The CDR3 is 17 residues long. With V trimmed by 2 bases and J by 2 bases, 7 bases remained unmatched. The germline CDR1 and CDR2 sequences are SEHNR and FQNEAQ (reference sequence). The CDR3 is CASSLRGLAELTDTQYF. The CDR3 DNA reads TGTGCCAGCAGCTTACGCGGACTAGCGGAGCTCACAGATACGCAGTATTTT.